The 28 T cell receptor beta chains below all came from one sample that was sequenced in a study. MiXCR was run by TCRdb on the RT-PCR reads, yielding one entry per CDR3 protein. Seen here are almost 700,000 distinct CDR3 sequences, 12% to 15% observed once, and the top ten hold 3.6%. The sample taken for sequencing was memory CD4+ T cells from blood. The source of these receptors is a female donor in good health, serving as a healthy control.

This clonotype was seen ten or more times. The chain recombines TRBV20-1 with TRBJ1-2; D possibly corresponds to TRBD1 (6 bases). Germline assignment: CDR1 DFQATT and CDR2 SNEGSKA (reference sequence). V lost 3 bases and J 8 bases, leaving 16 bases between the germline ends. The CDR3 is 13 residues long. The CDR3 DNA reads TGCAGTGCTAGGGACATACAGGGAGGCGGCTACACCTTC. It codes for CSARDIQGGGYTF.

The chain uses TRBV28 and TRBJ1-5; 7 bases agree with TRBD1. J lost 7 bases, V lost 10 bases, and 10 bases had no gene match. The CDR3 totals 13 residues. Germline V gene lookup returns CDR1 MDHEN and CDR2 SYDVKM. CDR3 in amino acids: CATRNRGGQPQHF. In DNA form, the CDR3 reads TGTGCCACCAGGAACAGGGGAGGGCAGCCCCAGCATTTT.

This clonotype turned up a few times. The chain joins TRBV3-1 to TRBJ1-5, with D perhaps matching TRBD1 (6 bases). Trimming cost V 2 bases and J 6 bases, with 11 bases left between them. Germline V gene data show CDR1 as LGHDT and CDR2 as YNNKEL (reference sequence). CDR3 length equals 14 residues. CDR3 sequence reads: CASSQSGDGQPQHF. The CDR3, as DNA: TGTGCCAGCAGCCAATCAGGGGACGGTCAGCCCCAGCATTTT.

V and J are TRBV7-2 and TRBJ1-4, with D hard to call. The CDR3 consists of 16 residues. Trimming shortened V by 0 bases and J by 7 bases, and 15 bases separated the two germline ends. Germline CDR1 reads SGHTA; CDR2 reads FQGNSA. The CDR3 nucleotides read TGTGCCAGCAGCTTAGCGGCTCCCCCGCTGGGTGAAAAACTGTTTTTT. Translating gives CASSLAAPPLGEKLFF.

This clonotype was recorded many times. The junction departs from germline at one end; a sequencing error may be responsible. The V gene is TRBV7-2, the J gene TRBJ2-7, with 7 bases fitting TRBD1. Per the germline V gene, CDR1 is SGHTA and CDR2 is FQGNSA. CDR3 length: 13 amino acids. The CDR3 sequence: CASSLGRQGVLNF. The CDR3 region has the DNA TGTGCCAGCAGCTTAGGTAGACAGGGAGTGTTGAACTTC. The full variable domain, completed using reference TRBV7-2 and TRBJ2-7, is GAGVSQSPSNKVTEKGKDVELRCDPISGHTALYWYRQSLGQGLEFLIYFQGNSAPDKSGLPSDRFSAERTGGSVSTLTIQRTQQEDSAVYLCASSLGRQGVLNFGPGTRLTVT.

This clonotype was counted a few times. The V call is TRBV5-1, the J call TRBJ2-5; the D is unclear. The germline CDR1 and CDR2 sequences are SGHRS and YFSETQ. The CDR3 is made up of 13 amino acids. V was shortened by 6 bases and J by 1 base, with 10 bases between the two germline ends. The CDR3, as DNA: TGCGCCAGCAAACAAGGTACCCAAGAGACCCAGTACTTC. Its protein product is CASKQGTQETQYF.

The chain recombines TRBV18 with TRBJ2-7; the D gene is possibly TRBD2 (6 bases). The CDR3 sequence is 15 residues long. Germline CDR1 reads KGHSH; CDR2 reads LQKENI. The ends were cut back, 1 base at V and 6 bases at J, with 16 bases in the middle. The CDR3 DNA reads as TGTGCCAGCTCACCACGCGCGGGGTCCGATGGCGAGCAGTACTTC. Its translation is CASSPRAGSDGEQYF.

This clonotype was seen a handful of times. The rearrangement uses TRBV30 and TRBJ2-4; 9 bases fit TRBD1. In germline, CDR1 is GTSNPN, CDR2 SVGIG (reference sequence). J was trimmed by 6 bases and V by 5 bases; bases with no gene match: 5. The CDR3 is 13 amino acids. The chain's CDR3 is CAWAQGAGNIQYF. The DNA of the CDR3 is TGTGCCTGGGCACAGGGGGCAGGAAACATTCAGTACTTC.

This clonotype came up a few times. V is TRBV6-5 and J is TRBJ1-2; D not resolved. Germline-derived CDR1 and CDR2 are MNHEY and SVGAGI. The CDR3 covers 11 residues. The germline V and J ends were trimmed by 6 bases and 9 bases, with 11 bases remaining between them. CDR3 sequence (DNA): TGTGCCAGCAGGCTTCAGATGAGCTACACCTTC. Protein: CASRLQMSYTF.

The sample holds many counts of this clonotype. The V and J genes are TRBV7-2 and TRBJ2-3; 8 nucleotides agree with TRBD2. Losses at the gene ends were 2 bases for V and 3 bases for J; bases not matched to a gene: 13. Germline V gene data show CDR1 as SGHTA and CDR2 as FQGNSA. This CDR3 comprises 18 residues. The CDR3 DNA reads as TGTGCCAGCAGCTTAATGTCTGCCAGCGGGAGTTCTACAGATACGCAGTATTTT. Residues: CASSLMSASGSSTDTQYF.

In this sample, this clonotype turned up a few times. The chain's CDR3 is CAWSRPGQRFYSNQPQHF. The DNA of the CDR3 is TGTGCCTGGAGTCGCCCGGGACAGCGATTCTATAGCAATCAGCCCCAGCATTTT. The rearrangement joins TRBV30 to TRBJ1-5, with TRBD1 matching 7 bases. With V trimmed by 2 bases and J by 0 bases, 13 bases remained unmatched. CDR3 length: 18 amino acids. Germline V gives CDR1 GTSNPN, CDR2 SVGIG (reference sequence).

The rearrangement joins TRBV5-1 to TRBJ1-1, with a weak D call TRBD1 (6 bases). The V end was cut by 5 bases, the J end by 4 bases, with 18 bases between. Germline CDR1 is SGHRS and CDR2 is YFSETQ. The CDR3 consists of 15 residues. Here the CDR3 DNA reads TGCGCCAGCAGTCTTGGATGGGGGCTGGGCACTGAAGCTTTCTTT. It yields the protein CASSLGWGLGTEAFF.

This clonotype occurred a few times. This chain uses TRBV5-5 with TRBJ1-2; TRBD1 might be the D (6 bases). Germline V gene data show CDR1 as SGHKS and CDR2 as YYEKEE (reference sequence). The CDR3 spans 14 residues. With 7 bases removed from V and 0 bases from J, the gap between germline ends came to 13 bases. The CDR3 loop reads CASRLGDTNYGYTF. The CDR3 DNA reads TGTGCCAGCCGCCTTGGGGACACTAACTATGGCTACACCTTC.

This clonotype was seen many times. The V gene is TRBV14, the J gene TRBJ1-2, with a possible D match to TRBD1 (5 bases). Trimming left V 0 bases short and J 8 bases short, with 10 bases between. There are 13 residues in the CDR3. Germline-derived CDR1 and CDR2 are SGHDN and FVKESK. CDR3 nucleotide sequence: TGTGCCAGCAGCCAAGATTTCGGGGGAGGCTACACCTTC. Its protein product is CASSQDFGGGYTF.

The chain carries TRBV24-1 and TRBJ1-2; no definite D call. The CDR3 covers 16 residues. Germline-derived CDR1 and CDR2 are KGHDR and SFDVKD. V gave up 3 bases and J gave up 0 bases, with 13 bases separating them. The CDR3 DNA sequence: TGTGCCACCAGTGATCGTCCGGGATCCCCTAACTATGGCTACACCTTC. Its translation is CATSDRPGSPNYGYTF.

Ten or more counts support this clonotype. CDR3 nucleotide sequence: TGCGCCAGCAGCTACGACGGTTCTAAGGTCGCCACCTTC. This gives the protein CASSYDGSKVATF. The J gene is TRBJ1-2, the V gene TRBV5-1; no firm D call. From germline, CDR1 is SGHRS and CDR2 YFSETQ. This CDR3 region has 13 residues. V was trimmed by 3 bases and J by 13 bases, leaving 19 bases between them.

This clonotype has at least ten counts. The chain couples TRBV27 to TRBJ1-6; tentative D call: TRBD1 (5 bases). Germline CDR1 MNHEY, CDR2 SMNVEV (reference sequence). The CDR3 totals 17 residues. V was shortened by 5 bases and J by 0 bases, with 14 bases between the two germline ends. The CDR3 spells CASSPTVGNSYNSPLHF. CDR3 nucleotides: TGTGCCAGCAGTCCGACAGTGGGAAACTCCTATAATTCACCCCTCCACTTT.

This clonotype was seen a handful of times. The chain is built from TRBV12-3 or TRBV12-4 and TRBJ2-5, with a possible D match to TRBD2 (7 bases). The germline V and J ends were trimmed by 7 bases and 4 bases, with 19 bases remaining between them. CDR3 length equals 15 residues. Written as DNA, the CDR3 is TGTGCCAGCACCCAGCTGAGGGGGGGCGGAGAGACCCAGTACTTC. Translated: CASTQLRGGGETQYF.

This clonotype was counted many times. The V and J genes are TRBV12-3 or TRBV12-4 and TRBJ1-6; TRBD1 aligns across 10 bases. Trimming at V came to 7 bases and at J to 9 bases, leaving 18 bases not matched to a gene. The CDR3 is made up of 18 amino acids. The CDR3 loop reads CASTHQRPGTGAGSPLHF. In DNA, the CDR3 is TGTGCCAGCACCCACCAACGTCCCGGGACAGGGGCTGGTTCACCCCTCCACTTT.

This clonotype was picked up a small number of times. The chain recombines TRBV29-1 with TRBJ2-7; D is undetermined. Trimming stripped 7 bases from V and 7 bases from J, with 14 bases between. The CDR3 contains 11 residues. In germline, CDR1 is SQVTM, CDR2 ANQGSEA. CDR3 coding DNA: TGCAGCGCCGCATGGATGGAAGAGCAGTACTTC. Protein: CSAAWMEEQYF.

CDR3 in amino acids: CASSLGTGVPIFGYTF. The CDR3 DNA sequence: TGCGCCAGCAGCTTGGGGACAGGGGTTCCTATTTTTGGCTACACCTTC. The V call is TRBV5-1, the J call TRBJ1-2, with 9 nucleotides matching TRBD1. The CDR3 consists of 16 residues. CDR1 SGHRS and CDR2 YFSETQ come from the germline V gene. With V trimmed by 0 bases and J by 7 bases, 10 bases remained unmatched.

The gene calls are TRBV5-1 and TRBJ2-5; maybe TRBD2 (5 bases). The germline CDR1 and CDR2 sequences are SGHRS and YFSETQ. V was pared by 5 bases and J by 2 bases, with 13 bases between. The CDR3 loop spans 14 amino acids. In nucleotides, the CDR3 is TGCGCCAGCAGGGGTAGCGAGGGACAAGAGACCCAGTACTTC. The encoded protein is CASRGSEGQETQYF.

The chain employs TRBV7-2 and TRBJ2-1; tentatively, D is TRBD1 (6 bases). V gave up 5 bases and J gave up 2 bases, with 31 bases separating them. The CDR3 extends over 21 amino acids. Germline V lookup: CDR1 SGHTA, CDR2 FQGNSA. CDR3 protein: CASSPTYRDLITGDAYNEQFF. The CDR3 DNA follows: TGTGCCAGCAGCCCAACGTACAGGGACCTTATCACCGGGGATGCCTACAATGAGCAGTTCTTC.

There are a few counts of this clonotype. The chain links TRBV5-1 to TRBJ2-7, with 9 nucleotides matching TRBD2. The CDR3 sequence is 16 residues long. Germline V gene data show CDR1 as SGHRS and CDR2 as YFSETQ. V lost 6 bases to trimming and J lost 3 bases; unmatched junction nucleotides: 13. The CDR3 DNA reads TGCGCCAGCAAGGAGGCTAGCGGGATTCCCCTCTACGAGCAGTACTTC. This translates into CASKEASGIPLYEQYF.

The chain has TRBV14 and TRBJ1-4; TRBD1 aligns across 9 bases. The V segment lost 5 bases and the J segment 5 bases; nucleotides outside the gene matches: 6. Germline V gene data show CDR1 as SGHDN and CDR2 as FVKESK. The CDR3 length is 15 residues. The CDR3 DNA follows: TGTGCCAGCAGCACTACAGGGGGCATAAATGAAAAACTGTTTTTT. As protein: CASSTTGGINEKLFF.

The chain recombines TRBV20-1 with TRBJ2-6; D not certain. Germline V gene data show CDR1 as DFQATT and CDR2 as SNEGSKA (reference sequence). The CDR3 spans 17 residues. Trimming removed 3 bases from V and 0 bases from J, with 15 bases in between. The CDR3 DNA reads TGCAGTGCTAGTCTAAGGCGGTCCCTCTCTGGGGCCAACGTCCTGACTTTC. It encodes CSASLRRSLSGANVLTF.

The chain combines TRBV20-1 with TRBJ1-1; D not certain. The CDR3 totals 15 residues. Germline V gene sequence: CDR1 DFQATT, CDR2 SNEGSKA (reference sequence). For the CDR3, the DNA is TGCAGAGCGCCGGGGAGCGGGAGGGCGAACACTGAAGCTTTCTTT. Translating it yields CRAPGSGRANTEAFF.

This clonotype has only a few counts. This chain joins TRBV27 and TRBJ2-6; D is possibly TRBD1 (5 bases). The V gene's germline CDR1 is MNHEY and CDR2 SMNVEV (reference sequence). The V and J ends lost 8 bases and 0 bases respectively, with 14 bases between them. The CDR3 spans 16 residues. The CDR3 sequence is CASQTEAFSGANVLTF. CDR3 in DNA: TGTGCCAGCCAGACAGAGGCCTTCTCTGGGGCCAACGTCCTGACTTTC. The complete variable domain, with remaining parts taken from reference TRBV27 and TRBJ2-6, reads EAQVTQNPRYLITVTGKKLTVTCSQNMNHEYMSWYRQDPGLGLRQIYYSMNVEVTDKGDVPEGYKVSRKEKRNFPLILESPSPNQTSLYFCASQTEAFSGANVLTFGAGSRLTVL.